This T cell receptor beta chain was captured by sequencing in a study of vaccination and CD4 T cells after COVID-19. Germline loops: CDR1 MNHEY, CDR2 SVGAGI. The CDR3 is made up of 15 amino acids. Germline trimming cut 2 bases from V and 1 base from J; bases unmatched to any gene: 2. As concerns this clonotype: Its antigen is unknown.

MiXCR, run by TCRdb on the PCR reads, gives a single entry per CDR3 protein. The data show about 18,000 distinct CDR3 sequences, around 63% seen once. General study results and limits: Apart from involving relatively few convalescent patients, the work omitted early post-infection timepoints. Within the convalescent patients, spike mono-reactivity was found in 304 of 307 vaccine-specific clones.

This chain connects TRBV6-5 to TRBJ2-1, with TRBD2 matching over 7 bases. The input for sequencing was CD4+ T cells from blood, taken after SARS-CoV-2 vaccination. The TCR comes from a human donor who had recovered from COVID-19. CDR3 DNA: TGTGCCAGCAGTTACCGCGGGAGTTCCTACAATGAGCAGTTCTTC. Translated, it gives CASSYRGSSYNEQFF.